One and the same sample provided the 6 T cell receptor beta chains below, sequenced in a study of technical replicates of blood from a few donors. The table came from immunoSEQ multiplex PCR; TCRdb's copy has only in-frame clones and leaves some out. The table shows tens of thousands of clones, with 85% to 95% occurring only once. The specimen was T cells isolated from PBMCs. All receptors come from a human donor in good health.

The chain employs TRBV5-1 and TRBJ2-1; 9 nucleotides align to TRBD2. The CDR3 covers 15 residues. With V trimmed by 1 base and J by 7 bases, 6 bases remained unmatched. Germline assignment: CDR1 SGHRS and CDR2 YFSETQ. The CDR3 spells CASSLPPSGENEQFF. As DNA, the CDR3 is TGCGCCAGCAGCTTGCCACCTAGCGGGGAGAATGAGCAGTTCTTC.

The chain links TRBV4-1 to TRBJ1-1; TRBD1 aligns across 7 bases. Germline V gene data show CDR1 as MGHRA and CDR2 as YSYEKL. The ends lost 4 bases at V and 4 bases at J; junction bases unmatched: 6. The CDR3 runs 14 residues. CDR3 coding DNA: TGCGCCAGCAGCCCCCGTGGACAGGTCACTGAAGCTTTCTTT. This encodes CASSPRGQVTEAFF.

The chain carries TRBV4-1 and TRBJ2-1; TRBD2 aligns across 14 bases. Germline V lookup: CDR1 MGHRA, CDR2 YSYEKL. Trimming removed 1 base from V and 9 bases from J; junction bases left unmatched: 5. The length of the CDR3 is 16 residues. The CDR3 DNA reads as TGCGCCAGCAGCCAAGGGTGGACTAGCGGGAGGCTTGAGCAGTTCTTC. Translation gives CASSQGWTSGRLEQFF.

V and J are TRBV2 and TRBJ1-5; 7 nucleotides line up with TRBD1. The junction had 8 bases not matched to a gene; V was cut back by 5 bases and J by 7 bases. The germline gives CDR1 SNHLY, CDR2 FYNNEI. The CDR3 covers 14 residues. Here the CDR3 DNA reads TGTGCCAGCAGTCGACAGGGTGTCTGGCAGCCCCAGCATTTT. The encoded protein is CASSRQGVWQPQHF.

This chain links TRBV27 with TRBJ2-7, with 7 bases identical to TRBD2. After removal of 2 bases from V and 2 bases from J, the junction contained 0 bases not matched to a gene. CDR1 and CDR2 (germline): MNHEY, SMNVEV (reference sequence). CDR3 length equals 13 residues. The CDR3 DNA reads TGTGCCAGCAGTTTAGCGGGAGCCTACGAGCAGTACTTC. It yields the protein CASSLAGAYEQYF.

V is TRBV7-2 and J is TRBJ2-1; 12 bases map to TRBD2. V shed 1 base, J shed 3 bases, and the junction held 4 bases outside the gene matches. Germline V lookup: CDR1 SGHTA, CDR2 FQGNSA. The CDR3 covers 17 residues. CDR3 in DNA: TGTGCCAGCAGCTTAGGCCGACTAGCGGGAGTCTACAATGAGCAGTTCTTC. This codes for CASSLGRLAGVYNEQFF.